The 30 T cell receptor beta chains in this list originate from one sample, sequenced in a study of blood T cells in healthy people across ages. The use of a sample-barcoded 5' primer and a J-beta primer mix characterized a second PCR of 7 to 11 cycles. One entry per CDR3 protein results from TCRdb running MiXCR on the 5' RACE reads. This sample has over 500,000 distinct CDR3 sequences, with about 50% found just once. Material: blood. The receptors were gathered from a woman older than 75 in good health.

In its sample, this clonotype was seen many times. This chain links TRBV6-5 with TRBJ2-1; perhaps D is TRBD1 or TRBD2 (6 bases each). The CDR3 is made up of 14 amino acids. The germline V gene encodes CDR1 MNHEY and CDR2 SVGAGI. V was cut by 5 bases and J by 5 bases, with 13 bases left in between. CDR3 residues: CASSPSGAHNEQFF. The CDR3, as DNA: TGTGCCAGCAGTCCGTCGGGGGCCCACAATGAGCAGTTCTTC.

The chain uses TRBV28 and TRBJ1-4, with D perhaps matching TRBD1 (5 bases). CDR3 length: 14 residues. Germline assignment: CDR1 MDHEN and CDR2 SYDVKM. Trimming took off 3 bases at V and 8 bases at J, with 13 bases between the two ends. Here the CDR3 DNA reads TGTGCCAGCAGTTTTTCCGGGGCCGGAGAAAAACTGTTTTTT. Protein product: CASSFSGAGEKLFF.

This clonotype came up a few times. This sequence joins TRBV6-1 and TRBJ1-4; tentatively, D is TRBD1 (6 bases). The CDR3 runs to 14 residues. V was clipped by 5 bases and J by 0 bases, with 7 bases between them. Germline lookup yields CDR1 MNHNS and CDR2 SASEGT. CDR3 DNA: TGTGCCAGCAGTTGGACAGCAACTAATGAAAAACTGTTTTTT. It yields the protein CASSWTATNEKLFF.

The J gene is TRBJ1-6, the V gene TRBV18; tentative D call: TRBD1 (6 bases). Between the trimmed V and J ends, which lost 2 bases and 10 bases, there was a span of 15 bases. This CDR3 spans 15 amino acids. In germline, CDR1 is KGHSH, CDR2 LQKENI. The CDR3 DNA reads as TGTGCCAGCTCACCAGAGGCAGGGGCAAGGTCACCCCTCCACTTT. This codes for CASSPEAGARSPLHF.

This clonotype has at least ten counts. The chain is built from TRBV28 and TRBJ2-1; TRBD1 matches at 9 bases. V shed 6 bases, J shed 12 bases, and the junction held 9 bases outside the gene matches. This CDR3 has 13 amino acids. CDR1 is MDHEN and CDR2 is SYDVKM in the germline V gene. CDR3 sequence: CASRRDRESVQFF. The CDR3 region has the DNA TGTGCCAGCAGACGGGACAGGGAATCTGTGCAGTTCTTC. The entire variable domain, with the rest obtained from reference TRBV28 and TRBJ2-1, is as follows: DVKVTQSSRYLVKRTGEKVFLECVQDMDHENMFWYRQDPGLGLRLIYFSYDVKMKEKGDIPEGYSVSREKKERFSLILESASTNQTSMYLCASRRDRESVQFFGPGTRLTVL.

In regard to this clonotype: Germline and junction disagree at one end, which may indicate a read error. The chain combines TRBV7-9 with TRBJ1-1; D not certain. The CDR3 runs to 12 residues. The germline V gene has CDR1 SEHNR and CDR2 FQNEAQ (reference sequence). CDR3 DNA sequence: TGTTCCAGCACCCCCATCCTTGTTGAAGCTTTCTTT. Translation: CSSTPILVEAFF.

This clonotype has more than one count but fewer than ten. The gene calls are TRBV5-1 and TRBJ1-1; 7 positions match TRBD1. Germline V gene sequence: CDR1 SGHRS, CDR2 YFSETQ. This CDR3 has 14 amino acids. V was clipped by 2 bases and J by 1 base; unmatched bases: 2. The CDR3 spells CASSFGTENTEAFF. CDR3 DNA: TGCGCCAGCAGCTTCGGGACAGAGAACACTGAAGCTTTCTTT.

This clonotype was picked up many times. V is TRBV29-1 and J is TRBJ2-1; no definite D call. The CDR3 extends over 13 amino acids. Germline-derived CDR1 and CDR2 are SQVTM and ANQGSEA. Trimming removed 7 bases from V and 8 bases from J, with 18 bases in between. The CDR3 bases are TGCAGCGCTCTTCGATCTAGTGAGTATGAGCAGTTCTTC. Protein product: CSALRSSEYEQFF.

In the case of this clonotype: A much more abundant neighbour one base away suggests this may be a read error. This sequence joins TRBV25-1 and TRBJ2-3; weak D call: TRBD2 (6 bases). This CDR3 comprises 15 residues. Germline assignment: CDR1 MGHDK and CDR2 SYGVNS. Trimming shortened V by 4 bases and J by 4 bases, and 15 bases separated the two germline ends. This CDR3 reads CASSANGGLADTQYF. The CDR3 nucleotides are TGTGCCAGCAGTGCTAACGGGGGTCTCGCAGATACGCAGTATTTT.

The chain links TRBV7-9 to TRBJ2-7, with D perhaps being TRBD1 or TRBD2 (6 bases each). The J call may be wrong; the DNA end is better matched by TRBJ2-4. CDR1 and CDR2 from the germline V gene are SEHNR and FQNEAQ (reference sequence). This CDR3 is built from 14 residues. Written as DNA, the CDR3 is TGTGCCAGCAGCTTACGTCCGAGGGGGGACATTCAGTACTTC. Residues: CASSLRPRGDIQYF.

This clonotype showed up just once. The genes are TRBV6-5 and TRBJ2-5, with TRBD2 matching 7 bases. Germline V lookup: CDR1 MNHEY, CDR2 SVGAGI. The CDR3 runs 16 residues. Losses at the gene ends were 6 bases for V and 9 bases for J; bases not matched to a gene: 19. In DNA form, the CDR3 reads TGTGCCAGCAGGCCACCGGGACTACCCTCTTGGTCGTCCCAGTACTTC. This encodes CASRPPGLPSWSSQYF.

The chain links TRBV7-9 to TRBJ1-2, with 8 positions matching TRBD1. Germline lookup yields CDR1 SEHNR and CDR2 FQNEAQ (reference sequence). The V segment lost 0 bases and the J segment 10 bases; nucleotides outside the gene matches: 4. There are 13 residues in the CDR3. The DNA for the CDR3 is TGTGCCAGCAGCTTAGCGACGACAGGGGACTACACCTTC. Translated: CASSLATTGDYTF.

Note on this clonotype: This may arise from a read error, as a much more abundant clone is one base away. This sequence joins TRBV9 and TRBJ2-7; D may correspond to TRBD1 or TRBD2 (5 bases each). Germline assignment: CDR1 SGDLS and CDR2 YYNGEE. This CDR3 is 14 amino acids long. Trimming took off 4 bases at V and 3 bases at J, with 14 bases between the two ends. CDR3 DNA sequence: TGTGCCAGCAGCTCCGGACGGGACCTCTACGAGCAGTACTTC. This codes for CASSSGRDLYEQYF.

The chain uses TRBV5-1 and TRBJ2-3; 11 bases match TRBD2. The CDR3 has 18 residues. V shed 5 bases and J 2 bases; nucleotides not matched to a gene: 13. CDR1 is SGHRS and CDR2 is YFSETQ in the germline V gene. As DNA, the CDR3 is TGCGCCAGCAGGTTTGGGACTAGCGGACCACGTCACACAGATACGCAGTATTTT. Its protein product is CASRFGTSGPRHTDTQYF.

The rearrangement links TRBV3-1 to TRBJ2-7; TRBD2 aligns across 11 bases. The J call may be mistaken, given a closer DNA end match to TRBJ2-5. Germline V gene sequence: CDR1 LGHDT, CDR2 YNNKEL (reference sequence). The CDR3 contains 17 residues. CDR3 in amino acids: CASSRGDLAGGAETQYF. The CDR3, as DNA: TGTGCCAGCAGCCGAGGGGACCTAGCGGGGGGAGCAGAGACCCAGTACTTC.

In regard to this clonotype: Since a much larger clone is just one base distant, this may be a read error. This chain joins TRBV27 and TRBJ2-1; 8 bases map to TRBD2. Germline loops: CDR1 MNHEY, CDR2 SMNVEV (reference sequence). This CDR3 spans 14 amino acids. With 6 bases clipped from V and 10 bases from J, the junction kept 11 bases outside the gene matches. The CDR3 sequence is CASSSGTSSYEQFF. The CDR3 coding sequence is TGTGCCAGCAGCTCTGGGACTAGTTCCTACGAGCAGTTCTTC.

This sequence joins TRBV3-1 and TRBJ2-1; D remains unclear. The V and J ends lost 3 bases and 13 bases respectively, with 10 bases between them. This CDR3 is built from 11 residues. Germline V CDR1 and CDR2: LGHDT, YNNKEL (reference sequence). The CDR3 DNA follows: TGTGCCAGCAGCCAGGCTGAGACCCAGTTCTTC. Protein sequence: CASSQAETQFF.

The chain carries TRBV3-1 and TRBJ2-1; D call uncertain. The germline CDR1 and CDR2 sequences are LGHDT and YNNKEL (reference sequence). The CDR3 totals 15 residues. V was clipped by 0 bases and J by 11 bases, with 17 bases between them. The CDR3 sequence is CASSQDLVGRRKQFF. Written as DNA, the CDR3 is TGTGCCAGCAGCCAAGACTTGGTAGGAAGACGCAAGCAGTTCTTC.

A note on this clonotype: It may be a read error: a sequence one base away is much more abundant. This chain links TRBV3-1 with TRBJ1-2; D unresolved. The V and J ends lost 1 base and 6 bases respectively, with 6 bases between them. The CDR3 is 12 amino acids. Germline CDR1 reads LGHDT; CDR2 reads YNNKEL (reference sequence). CDR3 DNA sequence: TGTGCCAGCAGCCAAGTTGGGAATGGCTACACCTTC. Translated, it gives CASSQVGNGYTF.

The chain employs TRBV2 and TRBJ2-1, with D possibly matching TRBD2 (6 bases). Trimming left V 7 bases short and J 12 bases short, with 16 bases between. Germline V lookup: CDR1 SNHLY, CDR2 FYNNEI. There are 12 residues in the CDR3. CDR3 DNA: TGTGCCAGCACCCCCTTGGGAGGCGGGCAGTTCTTC. Translating gives CASTPLGGGQFF.

The chain employs TRBV5-1 and TRBJ2-7; maybe TRBD1 (6 bases). This CDR3 contains 12 residues. The ends were cut back, 4 bases at V and 6 bases at J, with 11 bases in the middle. The V gene's germline CDR1 is SGHRS and CDR2 YFSETQ. Written as DNA, the CDR3 is TGCGCCAGCAGCCACTTACAGGGCGAGCAGTACTTC. Amino acids: CASSHLQGEQYF.

The chain links TRBV2 to TRBJ2-1, with TRBD1 matching over 9 bases. Germline CDR1 and CDR2: SNHLY and FYNNEI. The CDR3 extends over 14 amino acids. Germline trimming cut 7 bases from V and 5 bases from J; bases unmatched to any gene: 6. Here the CDR3 DNA reads TGTGCCAGCATACGAGACAGGGGGGACAATGAGCAGTTCTTC. Protein sequence: CASIRDRGDNEQFF.

J is TRBJ2-5 and V is TRBV27, with 7 positions matching TRBD1. This CDR3 is built from 13 residues. V gave up 6 bases and J gave up 5 bases; unmatched junction bases: 6. In germline, CDR1 is MNHEY, CDR2 SMNVEV (reference sequence). CDR3 sequence reads: CASSQGGWETQYF. The CDR3 DNA follows: TGTGCCAGCAGCCAAGGGGGCTGGGAGACCCAGTACTTC.

This clonotype was found a few times. The chain uses TRBV20-1 and TRBJ1-5, with 8 bases aligning to TRBD1. The CDR3 sequence is 13 residues long. The germline CDR1 and CDR2 sequences are DFQATT and SNEGSKA (reference sequence). After removal of 6 bases from V and 6 bases from J, the junction contained 7 bases not matched to a gene. CDR3 DNA: TGCAGTGCCGTCTCCAGGGGGCTTCAGCCCCAGCATTTT. This sequence encodes CSAVSRGLQPQHF.

Concerning this clonotype: One base away lies a much larger clone, so this may be a sequencing read error. The chain employs TRBV11-1 and TRBJ2-1, with TRBD2 as a possible D gene (5 bases). The CDR3 consists of 16 residues. In germline, CDR1 is SGHAT, CDR2 FQDESV (reference sequence). CDR3 sequence reads: CACSLNSGSSYNEQFF. CDR3 sequence (DNA): TGTGCCTGCAGCTTAAATTCGGGGAGCTCCTACAATGAGCAGTTCTTC.

The CDR3 loop is CASTDRGGDTEAFF. The CDR3 DNA reads TGTGCCAGCACCGACAGAGGCGGGGACACTGAAGCTTTCTTT. This chain links TRBV7-9 with TRBJ1-1; the D gene is possibly TRBD1 (5 bases). Looked up from germline, CDR1 is SEHNR and CDR2 is FQNEAQ (reference sequence). This CDR3 has 14 amino acids. V gave up 7 bases and J gave up 3 bases, with 15 bases separating them.

V is TRBV7-2 and J is TRBJ2-4; D possibly corresponds to TRBD2 (6 bases). The last part of the DNA fits TRBJ2-7 better; the J call may be wrong. Germline V CDR1 and CDR2: SGHTA, FQGNSA. This CDR3 contains 14 residues. The CDR3 nucleotides read TGTGCCAGCAGCTCCGGACTATCCACCTACGAGCAGTACTTC. It is translated as CASSSGLSTYEQYF.

This clonotype showed up many times. This chain's CDR3 is CASSRSDIIAKNIQYF. The CDR3 nucleotides are TGTGCCAGCAGCAGATCGGACATCATAGCCAAAAACATTCAGTACTTC. V is TRBV28 and J is TRBJ2-4; perhaps TRBD1 as D (5 bases). The CDR3 is 16 residues long. V dropped 6 bases and J dropped 0 bases, with 15 bases sitting between them. Germline V gene data show CDR1 as MDHEN and CDR2 as SYDVKM.

With respect to this clonotype: This sequence may be a read error, since a much larger clone differs from it by one base. The rearrangement links TRBV5-1 to TRBJ2-4; TRBD1 aligns across 7 bases. The germline gives CDR1 SGHRS, CDR2 YFSETQ. The CDR3 covers 14 residues. CDR3 coding DNA: TGCGCCAGCAGCGAGGGACAGCTAGCAAACATTCGGTACTTC. Its translation: CASSEGQLANIRYF.

This clonotype was observed a few times. This chain links TRBV30 with TRBJ1-4; TRBD1 matches at 7 bases. The CDR3 length is 16 residues. J lost 4 bases, V lost 2 bases, and 10 bases had no gene match. The germline gives CDR1 GTSNPN, CDR2 SVGIG (reference sequence). The CDR3 nucleotides are TGTGCCTGGAGTTATACCCGGACAGGCTTTAATGAAAAACTGTTTTTT. Amino acids: CAWSYTRTGFNEKLFF.